Each of the 9 T cell receptor beta chains below was sequenced from the same sample in a study of shared clonotypes between healthy human individuals. The data were produced by immunoSEQ multiplex PCR, yet TCRdb's version contains in-frame clones alone and is incomplete. The sample has about 2 million clones; less than 95% are singletons. CD45RO-negative, CCR7-selected cells formed the naive CD8 fraction, which excluded terminally differentiated effector memory CD45RA+ cells. Sequenced sample: naive CD8+ T cells sorted from blood. All receptors derive from a man between 18 and 29 years old in good health.

The chain carries TRBV15 and TRBJ1-3; tentative D call: TRBD1 (5 bases). The CDR3 covers 18 residues. Germline CDR1 reads LNHNV; CDR2 reads YYDKDF (reference sequence). V was shortened by 4 bases and J by 2 bases, with 21 bases between the two germline ends. In DNA form, the CDR3 reads TGTGCCACCAGCACCCATAAGTTGTCTCAGGGTGCTGGAAACACCATATATTTT. It specifies CATSTHKLSQGAGNTIYF.

This clone came up once. This sequence joins TRBV9 and TRBJ1-2; maybe TRBD1 (5 bases). The germline V and J ends were trimmed by 0 bases and 0 bases, with 15 bases remaining between them. The CDR3 consists of 17 residues. The germline V gene encodes CDR1 SGDLS and CDR2 YYNGEE. CDR3 DNA: TGTGCCAGCAGCGTAGACCCCGTGACAGATACTAACTATGGCTACACCTTC. Translation: CASSVDPVTDTNYGYTF. The full variable domain, in which reference TRBV9 and TRBJ1-2 provide the parts outside the CDR3, is DSGVTQTPKHLITATGQRVTLRCSPRSGDLSVYWYQQSLDQGLQFLIQYYNGEERAKGNILERFSAQQFPDLHSELNLSSLELGDSALYFCASSVDPVTDTNYGYTFGSGTRLTVV.

As DNA, the CDR3 is TGTGCCAGCAGTCCATGGACAGGGGTGAACACTGAAGCTTTCTTT. Amino acid sequence: CASSPWTGVNTEAFF. The chain joins TRBV27 to TRBJ1-1; 9 bases fit TRBD1. J lost 0 bases, V lost 5 bases, and 4 bases had no gene match. Germline lookup yields CDR1 MNHEY and CDR2 SMNVEV (reference sequence). The CDR3 has 15 residues.

Notes on this clone: Other nucleotide sequences from this sample produce the same CDR3. The gene calls are TRBV5-1 and TRBJ2-7; a weak D match, TRBD1 (5 bases). V lost 0 bases to trimming and J lost 2 bases, with 9 bases between them. The germline CDR1 and CDR2 sequences are SGHRS and YFSETQ. The CDR3 is 14 residues long. This chain's CDR3 is CASSLEGYTYEQYF. Written as DNA, the CDR3 is TGCGCCAGCAGCTTGGAGGGGTACACCTACGAGCAGTACTTC.

This chain links TRBV2 with TRBJ2-5; 9 bases agree with TRBD1. Matching the DNA end better, TRBJ2-7 makes the J call doubtful. The CDR3 consists of 14 residues. From germline, CDR1 is SNHLY and CDR2 FYNNEI. CDR3: CASSIRDRDYEQYF. The CDR3 bases are TGTGCCAGCAGTATCCGGGACAGGGATTACGAGCAGTACTTC.

Here the CDR3 DNA reads TGTGCCAGCAGCTTAGGTTCTGATCTCAACTATGGCTACACCTTC. The encoded protein is CASSLGSDLNYGYTF. The chain links TRBV7-9 to TRBJ1-2; no reliable D call. The CDR3 has 15 residues. V shed 1 base and J shed 2 bases, with 11 bases lying between them. The V gene's germline CDR1 is SEHNR and CDR2 FQNEAQ (reference sequence).

As to this clone: The sample holds other DNA sequences that translate to the same CDR3. The CDR3: CASSPQGTGANVLTF. CDR3 bases: TGTGCCAGCAGCCCACAGGGGACAGGGGCCAACGTCCTGACTTTC. The chain has TRBV9 and TRBJ2-6; 7 positions match TRBD1. Per germline, CDR1 SGDLS and CDR2 YYNGEE. Trimming at V came to 4 bases and at J to 4 bases, leaving 5 bases not matched to a gene. This CDR3 spans 15 amino acids.

V and J are TRBV4-1 and TRBJ2-7; either TRBD1 or TRBD2 may supply D (5 bases each). Per the germline V gene, CDR1 is MGHRA and CDR2 is YSYEKL. V was shortened by 1 base and J by 6 bases, with 19 bases between the two germline ends. This CDR3 has 16 amino acids. The CDR3 sequence is CASSQGDVPGLGEQYF. The CDR3 DNA reads as TGCGCCAGCAGCCAAGGGGATGTCCCGGGGCTAGGCGAGCAGTACTTC.

The chain links TRBV11-2 to TRBJ2-1, with D maybe TRBD2 (6 bases). Trimming took 2 bases from V and 0 from J, leaving 11 bases between them. The CDR3 sequence is 16 residues long. Germline lookup yields CDR1 SGHAT and CDR2 FQNNGV. The CDR3 loop reads CASSLRMGGSYNEQFF. The CDR3 region has the DNA TGTGCCAGCAGCTTAAGGATGGGGGGCTCCTACAATGAGCAGTTCTTC.